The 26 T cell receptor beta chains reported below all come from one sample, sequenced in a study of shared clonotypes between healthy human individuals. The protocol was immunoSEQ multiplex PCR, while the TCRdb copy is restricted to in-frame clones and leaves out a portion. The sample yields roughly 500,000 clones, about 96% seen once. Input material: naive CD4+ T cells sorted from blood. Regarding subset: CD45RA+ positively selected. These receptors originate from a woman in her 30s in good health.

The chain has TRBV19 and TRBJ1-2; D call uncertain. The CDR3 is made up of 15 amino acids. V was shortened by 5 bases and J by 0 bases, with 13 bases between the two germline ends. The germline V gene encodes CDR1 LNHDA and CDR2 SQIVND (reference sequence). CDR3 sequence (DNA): TGTGCCAGTAGTGCCCCCGGGCGGGCTAACTATGGCTACACCTTC. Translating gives CASSAPGRANYGYTF.

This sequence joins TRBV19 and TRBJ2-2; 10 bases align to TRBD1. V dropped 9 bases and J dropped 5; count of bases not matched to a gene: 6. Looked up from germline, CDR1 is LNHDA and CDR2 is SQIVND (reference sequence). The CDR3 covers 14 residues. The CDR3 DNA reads TGTGCCAGCCGGGACAGGGGAGTAACCGGGGAGCTGTTTTTT. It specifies CASRDRGVTGELFF.

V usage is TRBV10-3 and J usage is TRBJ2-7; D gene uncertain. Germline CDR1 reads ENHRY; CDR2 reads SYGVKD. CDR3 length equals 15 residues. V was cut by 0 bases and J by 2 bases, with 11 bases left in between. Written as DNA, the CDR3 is TGTGCCATCAGTGAGTCCCCAGGCGGAGCCTACGAGCAGTACTTC. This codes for CAISESPGGAYEQYF.

CDR3 region: CASSPEASYNEQFF. The CDR3 DNA reads as TGTGCCAGCAGTCCGGAGGCCTCCTACAATGAGCAGTTCTTC. The J gene is TRBJ2-1, the V gene TRBV7-3; a possible D gene is TRBD2 (5 bases). The CDR3 extends over 14 amino acids. Germline V gives CDR1 SGHTA, CDR2 FQGTGA. Trimming removed 6 bases from V and 0 bases from J, with 9 bases in between.

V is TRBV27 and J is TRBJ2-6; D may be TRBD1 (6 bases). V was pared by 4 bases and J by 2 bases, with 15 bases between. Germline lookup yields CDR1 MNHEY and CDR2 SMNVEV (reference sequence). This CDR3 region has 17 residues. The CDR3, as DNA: TGTGCCAGCAGTTCCCCAAACAGGGTCCCTGGGGCCAACGTCCTGACTTTC. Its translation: CASSSPNRVPGANVLTF.

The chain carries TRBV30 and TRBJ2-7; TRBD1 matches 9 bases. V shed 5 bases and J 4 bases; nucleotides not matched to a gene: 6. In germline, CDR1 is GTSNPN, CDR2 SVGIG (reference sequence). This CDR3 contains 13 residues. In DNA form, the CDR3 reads TGTGCCTGGGGTCCGGACAGGGGTTACGAGCAGTACTTC. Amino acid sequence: CAWGPDRGYEQYF.

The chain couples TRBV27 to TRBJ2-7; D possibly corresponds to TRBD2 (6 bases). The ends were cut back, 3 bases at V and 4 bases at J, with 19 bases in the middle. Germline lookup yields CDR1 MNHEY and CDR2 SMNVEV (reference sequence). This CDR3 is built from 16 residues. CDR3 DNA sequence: TGTGCCAGCAGTTTTGGGGGAGGCTTTCGAGAGTACGAGCAGTACTTC. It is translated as CASSFGGGFREYEQYF.

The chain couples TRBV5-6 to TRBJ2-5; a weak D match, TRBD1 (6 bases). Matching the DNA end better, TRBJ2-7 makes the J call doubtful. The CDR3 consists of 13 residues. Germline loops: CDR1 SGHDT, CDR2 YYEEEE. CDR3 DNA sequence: TGTGCCAGCAGCATCCAGGGGTCTTACGAGCAGTACTTC. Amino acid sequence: CASSIQGSYEQYF.

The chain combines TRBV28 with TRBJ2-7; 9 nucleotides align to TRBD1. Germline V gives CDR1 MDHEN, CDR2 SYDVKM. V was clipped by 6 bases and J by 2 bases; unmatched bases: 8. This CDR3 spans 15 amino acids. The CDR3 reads CASSPPGQGPYEQYF. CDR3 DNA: TGTGCCAGCAGCCCACCGGGACAGGGACCCTACGAGCAGTACTTC. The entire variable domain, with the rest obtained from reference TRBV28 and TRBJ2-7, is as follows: DVKVTQSSRYLVKRTGEKVFLECVQDMDHENMFWYRQDPGLGLRLIYFSYDVKMKEKGDIPEGYSVSREKKERFSLILESASTNQTSMYLCASSPPGQGPYEQYFGPGTRLTVT.

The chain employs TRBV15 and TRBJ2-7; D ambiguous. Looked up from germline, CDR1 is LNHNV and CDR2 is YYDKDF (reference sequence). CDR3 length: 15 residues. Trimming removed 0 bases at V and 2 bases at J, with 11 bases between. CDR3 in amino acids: CATSRDRQATYEQYF. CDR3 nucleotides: TGTGCCACCAGCAGAGATAGGCAGGCCACCTACGAGCAGTACTTC. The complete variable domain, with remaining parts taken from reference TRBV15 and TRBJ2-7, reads DAMVIQNPRYQVTQFGKPVTLSCSQTLNHNVMYWYQQKSSQAPKLLFHYYDKDFNNEADTPDNFQSRRPNTSFCFLDIRSPGLGDTAMYLCATSRDRQATYEQYFGPGTRLTVT.

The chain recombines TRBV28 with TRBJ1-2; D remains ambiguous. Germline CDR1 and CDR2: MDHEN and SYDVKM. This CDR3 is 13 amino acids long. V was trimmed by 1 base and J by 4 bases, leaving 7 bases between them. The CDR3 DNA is TGTGCCAGCAGTTTATACGCGGCCTATGGCTACACCTTC. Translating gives CASSLYAAYGYTF.

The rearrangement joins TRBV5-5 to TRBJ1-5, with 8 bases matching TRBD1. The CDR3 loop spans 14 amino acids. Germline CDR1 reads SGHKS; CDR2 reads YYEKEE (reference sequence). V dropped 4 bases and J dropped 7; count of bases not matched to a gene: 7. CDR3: CASSPGQGTQPQHF. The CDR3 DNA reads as TGTGCCAGCAGCCCCGGACAGGGTACCCAGCCCCAGCATTTT.

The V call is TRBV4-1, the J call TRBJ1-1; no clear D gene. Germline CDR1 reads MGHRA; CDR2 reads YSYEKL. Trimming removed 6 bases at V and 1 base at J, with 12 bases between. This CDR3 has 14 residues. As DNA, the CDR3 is TGCGCCAGCAGAGGCACAGTCTCGAACACTGAAGCTTTCTTT. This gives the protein CASRGTVSNTEAFF.

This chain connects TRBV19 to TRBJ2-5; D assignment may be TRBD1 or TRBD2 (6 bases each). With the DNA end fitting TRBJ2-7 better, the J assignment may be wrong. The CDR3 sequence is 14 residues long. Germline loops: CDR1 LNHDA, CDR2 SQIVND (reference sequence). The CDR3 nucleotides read TGTGCCAGTAGCTCCCCGGGGGCTGCCTACGAGCAGTACTTC. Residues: CASSSPGAAYEQYF.

The CDR3 loop is CASSLPPGGFTSGRLAGEQYF. The CDR3 nucleotides read TGTGCCAGCAGTTTACCCCCCGGTGGCTTTACTAGCGGGAGGCTGGCGGGCGAGCAGTACTTC. The V and J genes are TRBV28 and TRBJ2-7, with 12 bases identical to TRBD2. The CDR3 contains 21 residues. In germline, CDR1 is MDHEN, CDR2 SYDVKM. With 2 bases clipped from V and 6 bases from J, the junction kept 23 bases outside the gene matches.

The DNA of the CDR3 is TGTGCCAGCACCGCTTGGACTAGCGGGAACACCGGGGAGCTGTTTTTT. Its translation: CASTAWTSGNTGELFF. V gene TRBV27 combines with J gene TRBJ2-2, with 10 bases that match TRBD2. V lost 7 bases to trimming and J lost 1 base; unmatched junction nucleotides: 6. This CDR3 spans 16 amino acids. Germline lookup yields CDR1 MNHEY and CDR2 SMNVEV (reference sequence).

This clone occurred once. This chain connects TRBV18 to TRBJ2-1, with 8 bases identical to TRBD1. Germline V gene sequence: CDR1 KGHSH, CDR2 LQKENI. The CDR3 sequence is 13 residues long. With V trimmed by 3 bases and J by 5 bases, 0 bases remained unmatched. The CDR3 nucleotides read TGTGCCAGCTCACCGACAGGGGACAATGAGCAGTTCTTC. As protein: CASSPTGDNEQFF. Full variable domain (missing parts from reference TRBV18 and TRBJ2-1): NAGVMQNPRHLVRRRGQEARLRCSPMKGHSHVYWYRQLPEEGLKFMVYLQKENIIDESGMPKERFSAEFPKEGPSILRIQQVVRGDSAAYFCASSPTGDNEQFFGPGTRLTVL.

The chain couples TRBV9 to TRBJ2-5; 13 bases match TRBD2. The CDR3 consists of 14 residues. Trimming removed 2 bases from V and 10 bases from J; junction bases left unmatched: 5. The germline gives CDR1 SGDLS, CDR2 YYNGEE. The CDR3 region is CASSVTSGRGVQYF. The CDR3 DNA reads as TGTGCCAGCAGCGTTACTAGCGGGAGGGGGGTCCAGTACTTC.

CDR3 in amino acids: CASSPPAGGPEQYF. The CDR3 region has the DNA TGTGCCAGCTCACCCCCAGCGGGAGGCCCTGAGCAGTACTTC. The chain is built from TRBV18 and TRBJ2-7; 9 nucleotides match TRBD2. Germline CDR1 is KGHSH and CDR2 is LQKENI. The V segment lost 3 bases and the J segment 7 bases; nucleotides outside the gene matches: 7. The CDR3 has 14 residues.

The CDR3 reads CASSPTGIENEQYF. CDR3 coding DNA: TGTGCCAGCAGCCCCACAGGGATCGAAAACGAGCAGTACTTC. The rearrangement uses TRBV6-1 and TRBJ2-7, with a tentative D call TRBD1 (6 bases). The CDR3 consists of 14 residues. The germline gives CDR1 MNHNS, CDR2 SASEGT. The V end was cut by 6 bases, the J end by 5 bases, with 17 bases between.

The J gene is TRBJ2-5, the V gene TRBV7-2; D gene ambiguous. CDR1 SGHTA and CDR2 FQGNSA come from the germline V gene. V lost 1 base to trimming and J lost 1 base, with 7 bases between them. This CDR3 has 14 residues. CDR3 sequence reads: CASSLGLFQETQYF. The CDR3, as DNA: TGTGCCAGCAGCTTAGGTCTATTCCAAGAGACCCAGTACTTC.

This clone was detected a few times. CDR3 nucleotide sequence: TGTGCCAGCATTGGGACTAGCGGCCTCCACGAGCAGTACTTC. This gives the protein CASIGTSGLHEQYF. The chain combines TRBV2 with TRBJ2-7; 11 nucleotides align to TRBD2. The ends lost 7 bases at V and 5 bases at J; junction bases unmatched: 7. In germline, CDR1 is SNHLY, CDR2 FYNNEI. The CDR3 runs 14 residues. The complete variable domain, with remaining parts taken from reference TRBV2 and TRBJ2-7, reads EPEVTQTPSHQVTQMGQEVILRCVPISNHLYFYWYRQILGQKVEFLVSFYNNEISEKSEIFDDQFSVERPDGSNFTLKIRSTKLEDSAMYFCASIGTSGLHEQYFGPGTRLTVT.

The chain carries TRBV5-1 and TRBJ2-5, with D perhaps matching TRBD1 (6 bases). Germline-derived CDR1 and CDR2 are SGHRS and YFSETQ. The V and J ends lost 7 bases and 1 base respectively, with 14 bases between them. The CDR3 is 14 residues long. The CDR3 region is CASGRGQFQETQYF. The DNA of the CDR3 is TGCGCCAGCGGAAGAGGACAGTTCCAAGAGACCCAGTACTTC.

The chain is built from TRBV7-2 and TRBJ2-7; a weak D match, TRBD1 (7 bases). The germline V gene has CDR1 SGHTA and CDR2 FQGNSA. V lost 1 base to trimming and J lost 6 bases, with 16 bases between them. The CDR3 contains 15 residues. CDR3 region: CASSLVPGGKGEQYF. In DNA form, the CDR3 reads TGTGCCAGCAGCTTAGTTCCAGGGGGGAAAGGCGAGCAGTACTTC.

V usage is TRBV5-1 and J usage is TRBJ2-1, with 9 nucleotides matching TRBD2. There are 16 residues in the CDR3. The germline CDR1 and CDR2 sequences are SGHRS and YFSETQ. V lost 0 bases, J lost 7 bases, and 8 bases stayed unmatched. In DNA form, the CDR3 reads TGCGCCAGCAGCTTGGCCTCTGCGGGAGGGATGAATGAGCAGTTCTTC. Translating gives CASSLASAGGMNEQFF.

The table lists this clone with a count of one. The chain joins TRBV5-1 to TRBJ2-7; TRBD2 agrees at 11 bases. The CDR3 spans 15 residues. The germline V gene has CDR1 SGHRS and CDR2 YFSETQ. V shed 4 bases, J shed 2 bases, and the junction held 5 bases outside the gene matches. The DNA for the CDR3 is TGCGCCAGCAGCGCCACTAGCGGGAGCGCCTACGAGCAGTACTTC. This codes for CASSATSGSAYEQYF.